This T cell receptor beta chain was profiled in a study of shared clonotypes between healthy human individuals. Across the whole study: Researchers drew samples from two women and a few men aged 18 to 49.

Germline V lookup: CDR1 MDHEN, CDR2 SYDVKM. Trimming pared 3 bases from V and 2 bases from J, leaving 11 bases between. The CDR3 covers 14 residues. The study's findings and limits: Non-shared clonotypes had lower generation probabilities than clonotypes shared by all four sorted-subset donors.

Remarks on this clone: The antigen remains undetermined.

Repertoires were generated with immunoSEQ multiplex PCR, while TCRdb's copy carries only in-frame clones and drops some. The sample consists of some 2,500,000 clones, approximately 93% of them appearing once. The chain is built from TRBV28 and TRBJ2-7; unclear D gene. Material: naive CD4+ T cells from PBMCs. The subset here: CD45RA+ positively selected. This sequence originates from a man younger than 35 in good health. Some clones in this sample may be carry-over from other donors' samples. For the CDR3, the DNA is TGTGCCAGCAGTTTGTTTACAGCCGCCTACGAGCAGTACTTC. This sequence encodes CASSLFTAAYEQYF. Full variable domain (outside the CDR3, taken from reference TRBV28 and TRBJ2-7): DVKVTQSSRYLVKRTGEKVFLECVQDMDHENMFWYRQDPGLGLRLIYFSYDVKMKEKGDIPEGYSVSREKKERFSLILESASTNQTSMYLCASSLFTAAYEQYFGPGTRLTVT.